Shown below are 22 T cell receptor beta chains from a single sample sequenced in a study of blood T cell repertoires in COVID-19. Clones were sequenced by immunoSEQ multiplex PCR, and TCRdb holds only the in-frame ones, with some missing. The table shows under 250,000 clones, with 86% occurring only once. Sequencing input: peripheral blood. The source is a woman aged 60-70 years who had recovered from COVID-19.

The chain recombines TRBV7-2 with TRBJ2-5; 9 bases match TRBD1. The CDR3 has 14 amino acids. With V trimmed by 9 bases and J by 4 bases, 9 bases remained unmatched. CDR1 and CDR2 from the germline V gene are SGHTA and FQGNSA. CDR3 loop: CARGGTGSGETQYF. The CDR3, as DNA: TGTGCCAGGGGAGGGACAGGGTCCGGAGAGACCCAGTACTTC.

The genes are TRBV6-1 and TRBJ1-2, with TRBD1 identical over 7 bases. The junction had 7 bases not matched to a gene; V was cut back by 3 bases and J by 3 bases. Germline CDR1 reads MNHNS; CDR2 reads SASEGT. The CDR3 sequence is 15 residues long. For the CDR3, the DNA is TGTGCCAGCAGTGACAGGGGGATCTCTCACTATGGCTACACCTTC. Protein: CASSDRGISHYGYTF.

V is TRBV21-1 and J is TRBJ1-5; the D segment call TRBD1 is taken from the table without a DNA check. TRBV21-1 constitutes a pseudogene. This CDR3 has 17 amino acids. The CDR3 protein is CASSKVAGPTPHQPQHF. CDR3 DNA: TGTGCCAGCAGCAAAGTGGCAGGGCCAACTCCTCATCAGCCCCAGCATTTT.

J is TRBJ1-4 and V is TRBV5-1, with D unresolved. The length of the CDR3 is 13 residues. Germline V gene lookup returns CDR1 SGHRS and CDR2 YFSETQ. V was cut by 4 bases and J by 5 bases, with 9 bases left in between. The CDR3 here is CASSGEENEKLFF. The CDR3 coding sequence is TGCGCCAGCAGCGGAGAGGAGAATGAAAAACTGTTTTTT.

The chain employs TRBV7-6 and TRBJ1-3, with D hard to call. Germline values: CDR1 SGHVS, CDR2 FNYEAQ. Trimming removed 5 bases at V and 1 base at J, with 15 bases between. CDR3 size: 16 residues. The CDR3 nucleotides are TGTGCCAGCAGCCCCCCCGGAGGATTGTCTGGAAACACCATATATTTT. This encodes CASSPPGGLSGNTIYF.

V gene TRBV5-6 combines with J gene TRBJ1-3; D unclear. The CDR3 spans 12 residues. Trimming removed 4 bases at V and 4 bases at J, with 6 bases between. Germline V CDR1 and CDR2: SGHDT, YYEEEE. The DNA of the CDR3 is TGTGCCAGCAGCCGTGCGGGAAACACCATATATTTT. It specifies CASSRAGNTIYF.

The rearrangement uses TRBV9 and TRBJ1-1, with a tentative D call TRBD1 (6 bases). The germline gives CDR1 SGDLS, CDR2 YYNGEE. The V end was cut by 3 bases, the J end by 5 bases, with 17 bases between. This CDR3 is 15 amino acids long. CDR3 in amino acids: CASSARGGLGTEAFF. DNA of the CDR3: TGTGCCAGCAGCGCCCGAGGGGGATTGGGAACTGAAGCTTTCTTT.

The rearrangement uses TRBV10-3 and TRBJ1-1; weak D call: TRBD1 (6 bases). The CDR3 is 15 residues long. Germline V gene lookup returns CDR1 ENHRY and CDR2 SYGVKD. V lost 6 bases, J lost 1 base, and 15 bases lay in between. The CDR3 nucleotides read TGTGCCATCAGCCCAACGACAGGAACGAACACTGAAGCTTTCTTT. It codes for CAISPTTGTNTEAFF.

The chain employs TRBV9 and TRBJ2-7, with a weak D call TRBD2 (5 bases). Trimming left V 0 bases short and J 6 bases short, with 7 bases between. Germline V gene lookup returns CDR1 SGDLS and CDR2 YYNGEE. There are 12 residues in the CDR3. CDR3 protein: CASSVAGSEQYF. CDR3 DNA: TGTGCCAGCAGCGTAGCGGGGTCCGAGCAGTACTTC. Filled out from reference TRBV9 and TRBJ2-7, the complete variable domain reads DSGVTQTPKHLITATGQRVTLRCSPRSGDLSVYWYQQSLDQGLQFLIQYYNGEERAKGNILERFSAQQFPDLHSELNLSSLELGDSALYFCASSVAGSEQYFGPGTRLTVT.

The chain combines TRBV24-1 with TRBJ2-7; 8 positions agree with TRBD2. Germline V lookup: CDR1 KGHDR, CDR2 SFDVKD. This CDR3 comprises 16 residues. The junction had 11 bases not matched to a gene; V was cut back by 4 bases and J by 4 bases. The CDR3 spells CATSDPSDGGGYEQYF. CDR3 nucleotide sequence: TGTGCCACCAGTGACCCCTCCGACGGGGGGGGGTACGAGCAGTACTTC.

The rearrangement joins TRBV3-1 (or the pseudogene TRBV3-2) to TRBJ2-7, with D perhaps matching TRBD1 (8 bases). Trimming took 5 bases from V and 2 from J, leaving 16 bases between them. Germline values: CDR1 LGHDT, CDR2 YNNKEL (reference sequence). The CDR3 runs 15 residues. This CDR3 reads CASSGGTGGAYEQYF. CDR3 DNA: TGTGCCAGCAGCGGGGGAACAGGGGGGGCCTACGAGCAGTACTTC.

The chain is built from TRBV4-1 and TRBJ2-3; tentatively, D is TRBD1 (6 bases). CDR1 MGHRA and CDR2 YSYEKL come from the germline V gene. The CDR3 sequence is 15 residues long. V was clipped by 0 bases and J by 8 bases, with 15 bases between them. The chain's CDR3 is CASSQDQDSRGTQYF. DNA for the CDR3: TGCGCCAGCAGCCAAGATCAGGACAGCCGGGGTACGCAGTATTTT.

This chain links TRBV2 with TRBJ2-3; 7 bases align to TRBD1. The CDR3 contains 16 residues. Germline lookup yields CDR1 SNHLY and CDR2 FYNNEI. V lost 4 bases, J lost 0 bases, and 7 bases stayed unmatched. In nucleotides, the CDR3 is TGTGCCAGCAGTGTAAGGCAGGGGGAAAGCACAGATACGCAGTATTTT. Residues: CASSVRQGESTDTQYF.

The V call is TRBV28, the J call TRBJ1-6, with 11 bases identical to TRBD1. CDR3 size: 14 residues. Per the germline V gene, CDR1 is MDHEN and CDR2 is SYDVKM. V gave up 6 bases and J gave up 9 bases; unmatched junction bases: 4. The DNA for the CDR3 is TGTGCCAGCAGCCTGGACAGGGGGCCTTCACCCCTCCACTTT. Protein: CASSLDRGPSPLHF.

The chain uses TRBV19 and TRBJ2-7; 10 positions match TRBD1. From germline, CDR1 is LNHDA and CDR2 SQIVND (reference sequence). This CDR3 has 17 amino acids. The J segment lost 5 bases and the V segment lost 3 bases, leaving 13 bases of the junction unmatched. The CDR3 is CASSIRTPGTGDHEQYF. In DNA form, the CDR3 reads TGTGCCAGTAGTATCCGAACCCCCGGGACAGGGGACCACGAGCAGTACTTC.

The CDR3 loop reads CASSQDREAFF. CDR3 nucleotides: TGTGCCAGTAGTCAAGACAGGGAGGCGTTCTTC. The chain is built from TRBV19 and TRBJ2-1; tentative D call: TRBD1 (7 bases). Per the germline V gene, CDR1 is LNHDA and CDR2 is SQIVND (reference sequence). The length of the CDR3 is 11 residues. The V gene lost 5 bases and the J gene lost 15 bases, with 14 bases spanning the gap.

This chain connects TRBV7-2 to TRBJ2-7, with 7 positions matching TRBD1. Germline values: CDR1 SGHTA, CDR2 FQGNSA. This CDR3 region has 13 residues. After removal of 5 bases from V and 3 bases from J, the junction contained 4 bases not matched to a gene. In nucleotides, the CDR3 is TGTGCCAGCAGCCAGGGACAGAACTACGAGCAGTACTTC. This sequence encodes CASSQGQNYEQYF.

The CDR3, as DNA: TGTGCCAGCTCACCACCACAGGGATGGAACACTGAAGCTTTCTTT. It specifies CASSPPQGWNTEAFF. The chain links TRBV18 to TRBJ1-1, with D maybe TRBD1 (6 bases). CDR1 is KGHSH and CDR2 is LQKENI in the germline V gene. Deletions cut 0 bases from V and 1 base from J, with 9 bases between. The CDR3 covers 15 residues.

This chain uses TRBV6-5 with TRBJ1-5; TRBD1 is a possible D gene (5 bases). The ends were cut back, 6 bases at V and 4 bases at J, with 10 bases in the middle. CDR1 is MNHEY, CDR2 SVGAGI, per germline. The CDR3 totals 13 residues. CDR3 protein: CASRAGPNQPQHF. The DNA for the CDR3 is TGTGCCAGCAGGGCGGGACCTAATCAGCCCCAGCATTTT.

The rearrangement joins TRBV3-1 (or the pseudogene TRBV3-2) to TRBJ2-6; D is unresolved. This CDR3 contains 15 residues. V was cut by 3 bases and J by 4 bases, with 10 bases left in between. Germline V CDR1 and CDR2: LGHDT, YNNKEL (reference sequence). The CDR3 loop is CASSQPGPGANVLTF. CDR3 DNA sequence: TGTGCCAGCAGCCAGCCAGGCCCCGGGGCCAACGTCCTGACTTTC.

The V and J genes are TRBV18 and TRBJ2-7; D gene unclear. The germline V gene has CDR1 KGHSH and CDR2 LQKENI. V was shortened by 0 bases and J by 6 bases, with 6 bases between the two germline ends. The CDR3 is made up of 12 amino acids. CDR3 protein: CASSPPSGEQYF. The CDR3 bases are TGTGCCAGCTCACCACCGTCCGGCGAGCAGTACTTC.

The rearrangement joins TRBV18 to TRBJ2-4, with TRBD1 matching 8 bases. Germline lookup yields CDR1 KGHSH and CDR2 LQKENI. V lost 3 bases, J lost 3 bases, and 7 bases stayed unmatched. This CDR3 has 16 residues. The CDR3: CASSPEQGVGKNIQYF. Here the CDR3 DNA reads TGTGCCAGCTCACCGGAACAGGGGGTGGGCAAAAACATTCAGTACTTC.